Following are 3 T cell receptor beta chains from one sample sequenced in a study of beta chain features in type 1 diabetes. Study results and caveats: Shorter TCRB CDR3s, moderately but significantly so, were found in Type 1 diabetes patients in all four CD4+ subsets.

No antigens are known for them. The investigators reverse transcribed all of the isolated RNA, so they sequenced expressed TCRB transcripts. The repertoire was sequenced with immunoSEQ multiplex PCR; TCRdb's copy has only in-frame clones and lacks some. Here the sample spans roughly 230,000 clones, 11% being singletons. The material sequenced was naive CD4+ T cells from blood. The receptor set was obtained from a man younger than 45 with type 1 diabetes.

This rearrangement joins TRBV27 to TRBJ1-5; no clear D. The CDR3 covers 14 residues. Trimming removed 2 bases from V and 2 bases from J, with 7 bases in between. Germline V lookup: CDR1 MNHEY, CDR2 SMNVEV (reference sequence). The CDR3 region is CASSLRQGNQPQHF. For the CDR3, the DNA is TGTGCCAGCAGTTTAAGGCAGGGCAATCAGCCCCAGCATTTT.

The CDR3: CASSGSKYTGELFF. CDR3 DNA sequence: TGTGCCAGCAGTGGATCTAAATACACCGGGGAGCTGTTTTTT. The chain employs TRBV2 and TRBJ2-2; D gene unclear. Trimming left V 4 bases short and J 3 bases short, with 9 bases between. Germline V gene lookup returns CDR1 SNHLY and CDR2 FYNNEI. The CDR3 contains 14 residues. Together with reference TRBV2 and TRBJ2-2, the CDR3 gives the full variable domain: EPEVTQTPSHQVTQMGQEVILRCVPISNHLYFYWYRQILGQKVEFLVSFYNNEISEKSEIFDDQFSVERPDGSNFTLKIRSTKLEDSAMYFCASSGSKYTGELFFGEGSRLTVL.

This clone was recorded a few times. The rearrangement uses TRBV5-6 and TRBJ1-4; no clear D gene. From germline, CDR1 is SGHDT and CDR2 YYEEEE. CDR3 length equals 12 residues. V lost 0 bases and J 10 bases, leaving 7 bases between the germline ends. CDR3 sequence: CASSLGGRKLFF. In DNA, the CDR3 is TGTGCCAGCAGCTTGGGAGGGAGAAAACTGTTTTTT. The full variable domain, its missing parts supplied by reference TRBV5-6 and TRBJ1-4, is DAGVTQSPTHLIKTRGQQVTLRCSPKSGHDTVSWYQQALGQGPQFIFQYYEEEERQRGNFPDRFSGHQFPNYSSELNVNALLLGDSALYLCASSLGGRKLFFGSGTQLSVL.